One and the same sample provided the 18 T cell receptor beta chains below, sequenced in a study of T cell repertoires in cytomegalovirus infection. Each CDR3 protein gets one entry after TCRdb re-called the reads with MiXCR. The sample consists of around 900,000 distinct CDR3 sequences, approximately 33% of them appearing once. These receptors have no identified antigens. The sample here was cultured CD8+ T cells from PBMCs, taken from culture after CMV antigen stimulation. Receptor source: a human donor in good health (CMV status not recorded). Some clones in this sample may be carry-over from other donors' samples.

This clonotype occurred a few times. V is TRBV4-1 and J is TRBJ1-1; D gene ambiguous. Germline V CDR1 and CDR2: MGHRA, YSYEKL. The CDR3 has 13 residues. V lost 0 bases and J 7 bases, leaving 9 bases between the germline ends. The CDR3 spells CASSQEGRDEAFF. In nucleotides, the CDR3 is TGCGCCAGCAGCCAAGAAGGGAGGGATGAAGCTTTCTTT.

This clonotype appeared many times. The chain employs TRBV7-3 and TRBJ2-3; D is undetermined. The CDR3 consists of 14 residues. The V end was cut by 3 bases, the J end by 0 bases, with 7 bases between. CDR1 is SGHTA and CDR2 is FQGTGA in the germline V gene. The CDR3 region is CASSLSQSTDTQYF. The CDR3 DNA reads TGTGCCAGCAGCTTGAGTCAGAGCACAGATACGCAGTATTTT.

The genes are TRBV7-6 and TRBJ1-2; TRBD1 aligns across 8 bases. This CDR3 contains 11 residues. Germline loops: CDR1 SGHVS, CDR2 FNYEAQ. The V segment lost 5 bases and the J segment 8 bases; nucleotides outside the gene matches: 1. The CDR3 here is CASSHRGGYTF. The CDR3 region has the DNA TGTGCCAGCAGCCACAGGGGGGGCTACACCTTC.

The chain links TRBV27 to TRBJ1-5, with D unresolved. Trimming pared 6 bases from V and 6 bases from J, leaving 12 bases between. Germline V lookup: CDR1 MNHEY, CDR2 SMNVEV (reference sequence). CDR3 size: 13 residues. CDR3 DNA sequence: TGTGCCAGCAGCCCTGCCGGTCTTCAGCCCCAGCATTTT. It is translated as CASSPAGLQPQHF.

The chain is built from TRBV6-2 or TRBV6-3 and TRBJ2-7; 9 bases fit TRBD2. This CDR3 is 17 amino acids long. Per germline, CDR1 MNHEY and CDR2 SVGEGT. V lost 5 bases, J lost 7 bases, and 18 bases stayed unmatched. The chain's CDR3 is CASSPDPASGAIGEQYV. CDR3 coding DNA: TGTGCCAGCAGTCCAGATCCCGCTAGCGGGGCCATAGGGGAGCAGTACGTC.

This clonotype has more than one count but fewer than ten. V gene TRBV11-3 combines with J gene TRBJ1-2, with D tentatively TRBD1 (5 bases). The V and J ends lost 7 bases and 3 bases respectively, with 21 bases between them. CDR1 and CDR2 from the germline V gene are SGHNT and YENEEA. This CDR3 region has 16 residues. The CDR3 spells CASIISPRPGDYGYTF. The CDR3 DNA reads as TGTGCCAGCATAATAAGTCCTCGGCCGGGGGACTATGGCTACACCTTC.

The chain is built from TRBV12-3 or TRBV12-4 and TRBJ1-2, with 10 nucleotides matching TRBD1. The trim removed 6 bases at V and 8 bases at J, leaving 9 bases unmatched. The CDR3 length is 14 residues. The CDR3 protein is CASRAGTGDVGYTF. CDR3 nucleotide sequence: TGTGCCAGCAGGGCCGGGACAGGGGACGTCGGCTACACCTTC.

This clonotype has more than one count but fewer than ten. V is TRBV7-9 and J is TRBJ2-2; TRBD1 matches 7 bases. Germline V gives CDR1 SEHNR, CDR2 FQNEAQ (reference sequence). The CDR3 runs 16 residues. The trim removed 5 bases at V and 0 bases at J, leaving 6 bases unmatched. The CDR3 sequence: CASSMGQYTNTGELFF. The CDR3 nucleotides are TGTGCCAGCAGCATGGGACAGTATACGAACACCGGGGAGCTGTTTTTT.

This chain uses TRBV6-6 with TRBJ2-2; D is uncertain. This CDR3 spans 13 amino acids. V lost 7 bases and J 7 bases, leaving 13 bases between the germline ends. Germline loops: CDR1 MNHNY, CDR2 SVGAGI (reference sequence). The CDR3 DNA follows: TGTGCCAGCACCTTTGGGGTTGTCGGGGAGCTGTTTTTT. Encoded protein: CASTFGVVGELFF.

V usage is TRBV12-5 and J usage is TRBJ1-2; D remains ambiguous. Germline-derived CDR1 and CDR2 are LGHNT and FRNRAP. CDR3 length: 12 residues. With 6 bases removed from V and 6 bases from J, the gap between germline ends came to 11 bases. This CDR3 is CASGSPGDGYTF. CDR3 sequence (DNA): TGTGCTAGTGGCTCCCCGGGTGATGGCTACACCTTC.

CDR3 DNA: TGCGCCAGCAGCCAGACTAGCGGGGGTTACTACAATGAGCAGTTCTTC. Protein sequence: CASSQTSGGYYNEQFF. The chain uses TRBV5-1 and TRBJ2-1; 12 bases fit TRBD2. The trim removed 4 bases at V and 3 bases at J, leaving 5 bases unmatched. This CDR3 contains 16 residues. The germline V gene encodes CDR1 SGHRS and CDR2 YFSETQ.

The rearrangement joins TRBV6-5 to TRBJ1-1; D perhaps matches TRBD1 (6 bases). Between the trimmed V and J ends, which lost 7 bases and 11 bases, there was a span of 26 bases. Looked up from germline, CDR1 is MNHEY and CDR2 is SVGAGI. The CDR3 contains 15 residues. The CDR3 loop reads CASKDTAGASKSAFF. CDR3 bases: TGTGCCAGCAAAGACACGGCAGGGGCCTCGAAGAGTGCTTTCTTT.

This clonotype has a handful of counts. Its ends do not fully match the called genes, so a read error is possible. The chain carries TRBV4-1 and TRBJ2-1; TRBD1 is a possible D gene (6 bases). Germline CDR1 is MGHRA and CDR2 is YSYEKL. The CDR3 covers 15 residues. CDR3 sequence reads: CASSQDGTSYDEQFF. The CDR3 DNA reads TGCGCCAGCAGCCAAGACGGGACAAGCTACGATGAGCAGTTCTTC.

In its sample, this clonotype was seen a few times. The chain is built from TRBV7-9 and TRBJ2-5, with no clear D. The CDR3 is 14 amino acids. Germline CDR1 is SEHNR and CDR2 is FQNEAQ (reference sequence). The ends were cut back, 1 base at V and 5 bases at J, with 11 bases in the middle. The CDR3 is CASSLGASGETQYF. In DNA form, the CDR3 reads TGTGCCAGCAGCTTAGGGGCAAGTGGGGAGACCCAGTACTTC.

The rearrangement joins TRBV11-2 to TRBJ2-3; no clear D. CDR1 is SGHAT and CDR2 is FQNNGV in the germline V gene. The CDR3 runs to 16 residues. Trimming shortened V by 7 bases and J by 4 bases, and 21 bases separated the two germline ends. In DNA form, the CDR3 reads TGTGCCAGCAAATTCTATGCCGACGTCCCCGCAGATACGCAGTATTTT. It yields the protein CASKFYADVPADTQYF.

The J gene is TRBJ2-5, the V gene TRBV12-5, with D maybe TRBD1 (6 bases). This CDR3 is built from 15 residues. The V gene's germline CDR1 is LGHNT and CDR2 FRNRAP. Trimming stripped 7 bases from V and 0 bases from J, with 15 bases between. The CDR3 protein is CASEPGQSYQETQYF. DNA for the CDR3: TGTGCTAGTGAACCGGGACAATCGTACCAAGAGACCCAGTACTTC.

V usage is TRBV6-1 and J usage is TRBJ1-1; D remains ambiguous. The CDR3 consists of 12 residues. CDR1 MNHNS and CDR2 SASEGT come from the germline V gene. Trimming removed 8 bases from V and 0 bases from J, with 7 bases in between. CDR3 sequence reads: CASAWMNTEAFF. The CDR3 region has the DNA TGTGCCAGCGCGTGGATGAACACTGAAGCTTTCTTT.

The CDR3 coding sequence is TGTGCCAGCAGCTCCGCCGGACAGGGGCGATTCTACGAGCAGTACTTC. Its translation is CASSSAGQGRFYEQYF. This rearrangement joins TRBV7-6 to TRBJ2-7; TRBD1 matches at 9 bases. Trimming cost V 4 bases and J 3 bases; bases outside gene matches: 10. Germline CDR1 and CDR2: SGHVS and FNYEAQ. The CDR3 has 16 residues.